The 27 T cell receptor beta chains below all came from one sample that was sequenced in a study of blood T cell repertoires in COVID-19 (dated by TCRdb to the early 2020s). The library was prepared using the immunoSEQ multiplex PCR assay. TCRdb provides this immuneACCESS table in a form limited to in-frame rearrangements. Some clones are lacking; in checked studies, under half of them reflect an unresolved V gene, and why the rest are absent is not known. In this sample the table shows tens of thousands of clones, less than 85% of which occur a single time. In total, the top ten clones hold roughly 13% of the sample. The sample consisted of peripheral blood. All receptors derive from a man in his fifties with COVID-19, enrolled during active disease.

The chain is built from TRBV18 and TRBJ2-4; D is ambiguous. Germline lookup yields CDR1 KGHSH and CDR2 LQKENI. The CDR3 runs 15 residues. The ends were cut back, 3 bases at V and 0 bases at J, with 9 bases in the middle. As DNA, the CDR3 is TGTGCCAGCTCACCGGGTACAGAAGCCAAAAACATTCAGTACTTC. Encoded protein: CASSPGTEAKNIQYF.

V is TRBV7-9 and J is TRBJ1-1, with a weak D call TRBD1 (5 bases). In germline, CDR1 is SEHNR, CDR2 FQNEAQ (reference sequence). V lost 5 bases and J 1 base, leaving 14 bases between the germline ends. The CDR3 runs to 15 residues. Written as DNA, the CDR3 is TGTGCCAGCAGCCTGACCGGGACTGGGAACACTGAAGCTTTCTTT. This encodes CASSLTGTGNTEAFF.

The chain recombines TRBV5-4 with TRBJ2-1, with 16 bases lining up with TRBD2. The CDR3 runs to 15 residues. From germline, CDR1 is SGHNT and CDR2 YYREEE (reference sequence). J lost 8 bases, V lost 3 bases, and 2 bases had no gene match. Written as DNA, the CDR3 is TGTGCCAGCAGCTGGGGACTAGCGGGGGGGGATGAGCAGTTCTTC. Amino acid sequence: CASSWGLAGGDEQFF. The whole variable domain, remainder taken from reference TRBV5-4 and TRBJ2-1, is ETGVTQSPTHLIKTRGQQVTLRCSSQSGHNTVSWYQQALGQGPQFIFQYYREEENGRGNFPPRFSGLQFPNYSSELNVNALELDDSALYLCASSWGLAGGDEQFFGPGTRLTVL.

This chain connects TRBV29-1 to TRBJ1-4; tentatively, D is TRBD1 (6 bases). CDR3 length: 13 amino acids. Germline CDR1 is SQVTM and CDR2 is ANQGSEA. The ends were cut back, 7 bases at V and 4 bases at J, with 13 bases in the middle. CDR3 nucleotide sequence: TGCAGCGGTGGGGGACACCTTAATGAAAAACTGTTTTTT. This encodes CSGGGHLNEKLFF.

V and J are TRBV5-1 and TRBJ2-2, with 10 bases matching TRBD1. CDR1 is SGHRS, CDR2 YFSETQ, per germline. Trimming cost V 3 bases and J 4 bases; bases outside gene matches: 3. The CDR3 is 15 amino acids. The CDR3 region is CASSSWTGGTGELFF. The CDR3 nucleotides read TGCGCCAGCAGCTCCTGGACAGGGGGCACCGGGGAGCTGTTTTTT.

This clone was counted ten times or more. V and J are TRBV2 and TRBJ1-2, with D possibly TRBD1 on 5 matching bases. The germline V and J ends were trimmed by 6 bases and 4 bases, with 9 bases remaining between them. Per germline, CDR1 SNHLY and CDR2 FYNNEI. The CDR3 runs to 12 residues. As DNA, the CDR3 is TGTGCCAGCAGACCAGGGTCCTATGGCTACACCTTC. This translates into CASRPGSYGYTF.

This chain connects TRBV3-1 (or the pseudogene TRBV3-2) to TRBJ2-5; D perhaps matches TRBD2 (6 bases). The CDR3 is made up of 13 amino acids. V was trimmed by 5 bases and J by 1 base, leaving 8 bases between them. Germline-derived CDR1 and CDR2 are LGHDT and YNNKEL (reference sequence). The CDR3 nucleotides read TGTGCCAGCAGCTGGAGGGGCCAAGAGACCCAGTACTTC. It translates to CASSWRGQETQYF.

The chain joins TRBV6-4 to TRBJ2-3, with D perhaps TRBD2 (7 bases). CDR3 length: 15 amino acids. Germline loops: CDR1 MRHNA, CDR2 SNTAGT. The ends were cut back, 2 bases at V and 10 bases at J, with 19 bases in the middle. The CDR3 reads CASSDPTKGGEAQYF. The CDR3 coding sequence is TGTGCCAGCAGTGACCCCACCAAAGGGGGGGAGGCGCAGTATTTT.

This sequence joins TRBV10-1 and TRBJ1-2, with TRBD1 matching 7 bases. Per the germline V gene, CDR1 is WNHNN and CDR2 is SYGVQD (reference sequence). J lost 3 bases, V lost 9 bases, and 7 bases had no gene match. CDR3 length: 13 amino acids. The CDR3 here is CARGTGEHYGYTF. In DNA form, the CDR3 reads TGCGCCAGAGGTACAGGGGAACACTATGGCTACACCTTC.

The V call is TRBV6-6, the J call TRBJ1-5; 9 bases are a match to TRBD1. CDR1 and CDR2 (germline): MNHNY, SVGAGI (reference sequence). V shed 7 bases and J 5 bases; nucleotides not matched to a gene: 3. The CDR3 consists of 13 residues. CDR3 DNA sequence: TGTGCCAGCACTGGACAGGGGTATCAGCCCCAGCATTTT. It codes for CASTGQGYQPQHF.

The chain employs TRBV6-5 and TRBJ2-2, with a weak D call TRBD2 (5 bases). Germline V gene data show CDR1 as MNHEY and CDR2 as SVGAGI. The V end was cut by 8 bases, the J end by 4 bases, with 11 bases between. CDR3 size: 13 residues. As DNA, the CDR3 is TGTGCCAGCCGACCGGGGAGCACCGGGGAGCTGTTTTTT. It is translated as CASRPGSTGELFF.

This clone has just one count. V and J are TRBV25-1 and TRBJ2-5, with TRBD2 matching 9 bases. V shed 2 bases, J shed 4 bases, and the junction held 5 bases outside the gene matches. CDR1 and CDR2 (germline): MGHDK, SYGVNS. The CDR3 is 15 amino acids. CDR3 DNA: TGTGCCAGCAGTGAAGCTAGCGGGGCCCCAGAGACCCAGTACTTC. Encoded protein: CASSEASGAPETQYF.

In this sample, this clone turned up once. This chain links TRBV5-1 with TRBJ2-3, with a weak D call TRBD2 (6 bases). Trimming cost V 4 bases and J 3 bases, with 15 bases left between them. Per germline, CDR1 SGHRS and CDR2 YFSETQ. The CDR3 extends over 15 amino acids. The CDR3 loop is CASSGGNVGTDTQYF. In DNA form, the CDR3 reads TGCGCCAGCAGCGGAGGGAATGTGGGGACAGATACGCAGTATTTT. Together with reference TRBV5-1 and TRBJ2-3, the CDR3 gives the full variable domain: KAGVTQTPRYLIKTRGQQVTLSCSPISGHRSVSWYQQTPGQGLQFLFEYFSETQRNKGNFPGRFSGRQFSNSRSEMNVSTLELGDSALYLCASSGGNVGTDTQYFGPGTRLTVL.

The CDR3 DNA is TGCGCCAGCAGCCAAGGTTCCGGTGATCCCTACGAGCAGTACTTC. Translation: CASSQGSGDPYEQYF. The chain uses TRBV4-3 and TRBJ2-7, with D hard to call. Germline V gives CDR1 LGHNA, CDR2 YSLEER. Deletions cut 1 base from V and 2 bases from J, with 12 bases between. The CDR3 loop spans 15 amino acids.

The rearrangement joins TRBV1 to TRBJ2-3; the table's D call, TRBD2, was not checked against the DNA. TRBV1 is a known pseudogene. The CDR3 contains 14 residues. CDR3 sequence (DNA): TGCACCCCACAGCGTCTTGCGGGCGCAGATACGCAGTATTTT. Translating gives CTPQRLAGADTQYF.

This clone showed up just a few times. The same CDR3 can be traced to other DNA sequences in this sample. The chain combines TRBV14 with TRBJ2-7; TRBD1 might be the D (6 bases). CDR3 length equals 12 residues. Trimming removed 6 bases from V and 4 bases from J, with 10 bases in between. Germline lookup yields CDR1 SGHDN and CDR2 FVKESK. The CDR3: CASSPQGYEQYF. The CDR3 coding sequence is TGTGCCAGCAGTCCCCAGGGGTACGAGCAGTACTTC.

The CDR3 here is CASSPWGVNEQFF. The DNA of the CDR3 is TGTGCCAGCAGTCCCTGGGGGGTCAATGAGCAGTTCTTC. This chain connects TRBV27 to TRBJ2-1; D is possibly TRBD2 (6 bases). V shed 5 bases and J shed 6 bases, with 11 bases lying between them. The germline CDR1 and CDR2 sequences are MNHEY and SMNVEV (reference sequence). CDR3 length: 13 amino acids.

V and J are TRBV2 and TRBJ2-2, with TRBD1 as a possible D gene (6 bases). Germline V gives CDR1 SNHLY, CDR2 FYNNEI. V was trimmed by 5 bases and J by 3 bases, leaving 13 bases between them. The CDR3 has 15 residues. The CDR3 loop is CASSPDRRHTGELFF. Written as DNA, the CDR3 is TGTGCCAGCAGTCCAGACAGGCGACACACCGGGGAGCTGTTTTTT.

The genes are TRBV30 and TRBJ1-3; D unclear. Looked up from germline, CDR1 is GTSNPN and CDR2 is SVGIG (reference sequence). This CDR3 is built from 14 residues. Trimming took off 0 bases at V and 0 bases at J, with 6 bases between the two ends. CDR3 protein: CAWSVSNSGNTIYF. The CDR3 DNA is TGTGCCTGGAGTGTAAGCAACTCTGGAAACACCATATATTTT.

The chain couples TRBV11-2 to TRBJ1-3; the D gene is possibly TRBD1 (5 bases). This CDR3 comprises 15 residues. Trimming removed 5 bases at V and 8 bases at J, with 19 bases between. Looked up from germline, CDR1 is SGHAT and CDR2 is FQNNGV. Here the CDR3 DNA reads TGTGCCAGCAGCCCACTCCAGGGCCCCCAGCACACCATATATTTT. This sequence encodes CASSPLQGPQHTIYF.

The rearrangement joins TRBV4-2 to TRBJ2-1; 9 bases fit TRBD2. Germline V gene sequence: CDR1 LGHNA, CDR2 YNFKEQ. V lost 1 base, J lost 8 bases, and 6 bases stayed unmatched. The CDR3 sequence is 15 residues long. The CDR3 loop reads CASSQGVAGVDEQFF. The CDR3 DNA reads as TGTGCCAGCAGCCAAGGGGTAGCGGGGGTGGATGAGCAGTTCTTC.

The rearrangement uses TRBV5-5 and TRBJ2-1; D is perhaps TRBD2 (6 bases). Trimming left V 0 bases short and J 6 bases short, with 16 bases between. The germline V gene encodes CDR1 SGHKS and CDR2 YYEKEE (reference sequence). CDR3 size: 16 residues. The CDR3 loop reads CASSLAGREAVNEQFF. CDR3 nucleotide sequence: TGTGCCAGCAGCTTGGCCGGCAGGGAGGCGGTCAATGAGCAGTTCTTC. The full variable domain, completed using reference TRBV5-5 and TRBJ2-1, is DAGVTQSPTHLIKTRGQQVTLRCSPISGHKSVSWYQQVLGQGPQFIFQYYEKEERGRGNFPDRFSARQFPNYSSELNVNALLLGDSALYLCASSLAGREAVNEQFFGPGTRLTVL.

CDR3 sequence (DNA): TGTGCCAGTGGGGCAGGGGCCGACACCGGGGAGCTGTTTTTT. It codes for CASGAGADTGELFF. The chain links TRBV2 to TRBJ2-2, with D possibly TRBD1 on 6 matching bases. The CDR3 spans 14 residues. V lost 9 bases, J lost 3 bases, and 14 bases lay in between. Per germline, CDR1 SNHLY and CDR2 FYNNEI.

The chain is built from TRBV6-6 and TRBJ2-5; 8 nucleotides agree with TRBD1. V dropped 6 bases and J dropped 2; count of bases not matched to a gene: 5. CDR1 and CDR2 (germline): MNHNY, SVGAGI (reference sequence). This CDR3 comprises 14 residues. The DNA of the CDR3 is TGTGCCAGCAGCGGACAGGGCGGGCAAGAGACCCAGTACTTC. Translation gives CASSGQGGQETQYF.

The chain employs TRBV6-6 and TRBJ2-3, with 7 bases aligning to TRBD1. Trimming took 2 bases from V and 2 from J; bases not matched to a gene: 7. This CDR3 spans 16 amino acids. Germline V gene lookup returns CDR1 MNHNY and CDR2 SVGAGI (reference sequence). The CDR3 region has the DNA TGTGCCAGCAGTTACCCGACAGGGAAAAACACAGATACGCAGTATTTT. Encoded protein: CASSYPTGKNTDTQYF.

This chain joins TRBV7-3 and TRBJ2-3; 8 bases match TRBD1. The CDR3 length is 15 residues. V shed 0 bases and J 1 base; nucleotides not matched to a gene: 0. The germline V gene has CDR1 SGHTA and CDR2 FQGTGA. This chain's CDR3 is CASSLTGQGTDTQYF. CDR3 nucleotide sequence: TGTGCCAGCAGCTTAACGGGACAGGGCACAGATACGCAGTATTTT.

The chain has TRBV9 and TRBJ2-7, with 10 bases that match TRBD1. J was trimmed by 4 bases and V by 4 bases; bases with no gene match: 8. The germline gives CDR1 SGDLS, CDR2 YYNGEE. This CDR3 comprises 15 residues. The CDR3 bases are TGTGCCAGCAGCTCCGGGACAGGGGTTTTATACGAGCAGTACTTC. It translates to CASSSGTGVLYEQYF.